This TCR beta chain was recorded in a study of OX40 agonist ivuxolimab in advanced cancers. V shed 2 bases and J shed 1 base, with 14 bases lying between them. There are 16 residues in the CDR3. CDR1 MGHRA and CDR2 YSYEKL come from the germline V gene. The repertoire was sequenced with immunoSEQ multiplex PCR; TCRdb's copy has only in-frame clones and lacks some. Of some 150,000 clones listed, about 93% were seen once; the top ten hold over 0.8%. Study-wide points: At doses 0.1 to 3.0 mg/kg, CD4+ and CD8+ clones expanded.

On this clone: Its antigen remains unknown.

The sample in question was CD4+ or CD8+ T cells sorted from blood, obtained in a trial of the OX40 agonist ivuxolimab. V is TRBV4-1 and J is TRBJ1-1, with TRBD1 as a possible D gene (5 bases). This sequence originates from an adult with an advanced solid tumor such as melanoma, head and neck, liver or kidney cancer. Here the CDR3 reads CASSQIPQGSNTEAFF. The CDR3, as DNA: TGCGCCAGCAGCCAAATTCCTCAGGGCTCGAACACTGAAGCTTTCTTT.